The 31 T cell receptor beta chains listed next were all sequenced from one sample in a study of T cell responses to AZD1222 COVID-19 vaccine. This table comes from immunoSEQ multiplex PCR, and its TCRdb copy is limited to in-frame clones, with some not included. The data show 68,000 or so clones, about 80% seen once. This specimen consisted of peripheral blood, obtained on day 0 of AZD1222 vaccination. The receptors stem from an adult in good health.

The gene calls are TRBV6-5 and TRBJ1-2; 7 bases agree with TRBD1. This CDR3 region has 12 residues. The germline V gene encodes CDR1 MNHEY and CDR2 SVGAGI. Trimming cost V 7 bases and J 7 bases; bases outside gene matches: 6. Here the CDR3 DNA reads TGTGCCAGCAACCGACAGGGATCTGGCTACACCTTC. This translates into CASNRQGSGYTF.

The chain is built from TRBV19 and TRBJ2-3; TRBD2 matches 10 bases. The CDR3 has 16 residues. The V segment lost 5 bases and the J segment 1 base; nucleotides outside the gene matches: 6. Germline CDR1 is LNHDA and CDR2 is SQIVND (reference sequence). CDR3 coding DNA: TGTGCCAGTAGTGCCCTAGCGGGGGCCCGCACAGATACGCAGTATTTT. Protein sequence: CASSALAGARTDTQYF.

This chain joins TRBV24-1 and TRBJ2-2, with unresolved D. Germline V gene sequence: CDR1 KGHDR, CDR2 SFDVKD. V was cut by 3 bases and J by 6 bases, with 7 bases left in between. The CDR3 has 13 amino acids. In DNA, the CDR3 is TGTGCCACCAGTGATCTAGGACCCGGGGAGCTGTTTTTT. As protein: CATSDLGPGELFF.

The rearrangement links TRBV2 to TRBJ2-5; D is undetermined. The CDR3 has 11 residues. V dropped 6 bases and J dropped 3 bases, with 5 bases sitting between them. Germline assignment: CDR1 SNHLY and CDR2 FYNNEI. The CDR3: CASSPEETQYF. Here the CDR3 DNA reads TGTGCCAGCAGCCCGGAAGAGACCCAGTACTTC.

The rearrangement uses TRBV7-9 and TRBJ2-7, with 8 bases lining up with TRBD2. The CDR3 is made up of 16 amino acids. V was clipped by 5 bases and J by 3 bases; unmatched bases: 12. The germline gives CDR1 SEHNR, CDR2 FQNEAQ (reference sequence). CDR3 region: CASSPPPAGGHYEQYF. DNA for the CDR3: TGTGCCAGCAGCCCCCCTCCGGCGGGGGGCCACTACGAGCAGTACTTC.

V is TRBV6-1 and J is TRBJ2-6; 10 bases are shared with TRBD2. With 2 bases clipped from V and 0 bases from J, the junction kept 7 bases outside the gene matches. This CDR3 spans 19 amino acids. The germline V gene has CDR1 MNHNS and CDR2 SASEGT. The CDR3 sequence: CASSELVSGGYSGANVLTF. DNA for the CDR3: TGTGCCAGCAGTGAACTGGTTAGCGGGGGGTACTCTGGGGCCAACGTCCTGACTTTC.

This sequence joins TRBV27 and TRBJ2-3; maybe TRBD2 (6 bases). In germline, CDR1 is MNHEY, CDR2 SMNVEV (reference sequence). Trimming cost V 4 bases and J 6 bases, with 14 bases left between them. This CDR3 comprises 14 residues. This CDR3 is CASSSRDSQDTQYF. CDR3 DNA: TGTGCCAGCAGTTCCCGGGACTCCCAGGATACGCAGTATTTT.

This clone was detected only once. The CDR3: CASSFDQGVVYEQYF. The DNA for the CDR3 is TGTGCCAGCAGCTTCGACCAGGGGGTCGTATACGAGCAGTACTTC. The gene calls are TRBV5-8 and TRBJ2-7; 7 bases match TRBD1. This CDR3 has 15 residues. Germline values: CDR1 SGHTS, CDR2 YDEGEE. Trimming removed 2 bases from V and 4 bases from J; junction bases left unmatched: 9.

The genes are TRBV6-5 and TRBJ2-7; 7 bases fit TRBD1. V lost 2 bases to trimming and J lost 2 bases; unmatched junction nucleotides: 6. The CDR3 covers 15 residues. Germline loops: CDR1 MNHEY, CDR2 SVGAGI. The CDR3 DNA reads as TGTGCCAGCAGTTACGTAAGGGACAGAGCCTACGAGCAGTACTTC. As protein: CASSYVRDRAYEQYF.

The chain uses TRBV11-3 and TRBJ1-1; 9 nucleotides align to TRBD1. The CDR3 has 14 residues. CDR1 is SGHNT, CDR2 YENEEA, per germline. Losses at the gene ends were 4 bases for V and 1 base for J; bases not matched to a gene: 1. The CDR3 is CASSSGQGNTEAFF. DNA for the CDR3: TGTGCCAGCAGCTCGGGACAGGGGAACACTGAAGCTTTCTTT.

The V gene is TRBV19, the J gene TRBJ1-1, with D uncertain. Deletions cut 5 bases from V and 10 bases from J, with 20 bases between. Per germline, CDR1 LNHDA and CDR2 SQIVND (reference sequence). This CDR3 spans 14 amino acids. CDR3 sequence: CASSPSGPSRRAFF. Written as DNA, the CDR3 is TGTGCCAGTAGTCCCTCCGGGCCTAGTCGACGAGCTTTCTTT.

V and J are TRBV12-3 or TRBV12-4 and TRBJ1-1; no reliable D call. Trimming cost V 1 base and J 7 bases, with 7 bases left between them. There are 12 residues in the CDR3. CDR3 loop: CASSLDRIEAFF. The CDR3 bases are TGTGCCAGCAGTTTAGACAGAATTGAAGCTTTCTTT.

J is TRBJ1-1 and V is TRBV29-1; D is unresolved. This CDR3 is built from 10 residues. V gave up 4 bases and J gave up 12 bases, with 12 bases separating them. CDR1 and CDR2 (germline): SQVTM, ANQGSEA. CDR3 bases: TGCAGCGTTGGCAACGGAGGGACTTTCTTT. This translates into CSVGNGGTFF.

This clone was observed a few times. The CDR3: CASSSRLAGGYEQFF. CDR3 DNA: TGTGCCAGCAGCTCCAGACTAGCGGGGGGGTATGAGCAGTTCTTC. V usage is TRBV5-4 and J usage is TRBJ2-1, with 14 bases identical to TRBD2. This CDR3 region has 15 residues. Germline V gene sequence: CDR1 SGHNT, CDR2 YYREEE (reference sequence). V trimming: 3 bases; J trimming: 8 bases; junction bases outside the gene matches: 4.

This rearrangement joins TRBV27 to TRBJ2-5; 8 bases match TRBD1. CDR3 length: 13 amino acids. J was trimmed by 5 bases and V by 6 bases; bases with no gene match: 5. Germline CDR1 is MNHEY and CDR2 is SMNVEV (reference sequence). The CDR3 nucleotides read TGTGCCAGCAGCGGCAGGGGGCACGAGACCCAGTACTTC. It codes for CASSGRGHETQYF.

The chain joins TRBV7-9 to TRBJ1-2; 9 bases are shared with TRBD1. V shed 5 bases, J shed 9 bases, and the junction held 7 bases outside the gene matches. CDR1 is SEHNR and CDR2 is FQNEAQ in the germline V gene (reference sequence). This CDR3 is 13 amino acids long. Here the CDR3 DNA reads TGTGCCAGCAGCCAGGGACAGGGTCTAAGCTACACCTTC. Translation: CASSQGQGLSYTF.

CDR3 coding DNA: TGTGCCAGCAGCCATGGGACAAATAGGTCACCCCTCCACTTT. It yields the protein CASSHGTNRSPLHF. This sequence joins TRBV3-1 (or the pseudogene TRBV3-2) and TRBJ1-6, with D maybe TRBD1 (6 bases). The CDR3 extends over 14 amino acids. V lost 3 bases and J 10 bases, leaving 13 bases between the germline ends. Germline V gene lookup returns CDR1 LGHDT and CDR2 YNNKEL (reference sequence).

This chain uses TRBV7-9 with TRBJ2-7; tentatively, D is TRBD2 (5 bases). Trimming shortened V by 2 bases and J by 6 bases, and 11 bases separated the two germline ends. The germline V gene has CDR1 SEHNR and CDR2 FQNEAQ (reference sequence). CDR3 length: 13 residues. The CDR3: CASSLPSLGEQYF. The CDR3 DNA reads as TGTGCCAGCAGCTTACCTAGCTTGGGCGAGCAGTACTTC. The full variable domain, with the rest looked up from reference TRBV7-9 and TRBJ2-7, is DTGVSQNPRHKITKRGQNVTFRCDPISEHNRLYWYRQTLGQGPEFLTYFQNEAQLEKSRLLSDRFSAERPKGSFSTLEIQRTEQGDSAMYLCASSLPSLGEQYFGPGTRLTVT.

V gene TRBV11-2 combines with J gene TRBJ2-2; D not certain. Germline V gene sequence: CDR1 SGHAT, CDR2 FQNNGV. V lost 8 bases to trimming and J lost 2 bases, with 12 bases between them. The CDR3 extends over 14 amino acids. For the CDR3, the DNA is TGTGCCAGCTCACGGCGGTTCAACACCGGGGAGCTGTTTTTT. It is translated as CASSRRFNTGELFF.

The rearrangement uses TRBV9 and TRBJ2-1; the match to TRBD2 covers 7 bases. Trimming at V came to 0 bases and at J to 8 bases, leaving 17 bases not matched to a gene. This CDR3 has 18 amino acids. Germline V lookup: CDR1 SGDLS, CDR2 YYNGEE. CDR3 DNA sequence: TGTGCCAGCAGCGTAGAATCAGGTTGGCGGGGGATTGTGGATGAGCAGTTCTTC. This translates into CASSVESGWRGIVDEQFF.

The rearrangement uses TRBV7-2 and TRBJ1-1; maybe TRBD1 (6 bases). In germline, CDR1 is SGHTA, CDR2 FQGNSA. Trimming shortened V by 4 bases and J by 4 bases, and 13 bases separated the two germline ends. The CDR3 loop spans 14 amino acids. CDR3 loop: CASSSLQGPTEAFF. CDR3 sequence (DNA): TGTGCCAGCAGCTCATTACAGGGCCCCACTGAAGCTTTCTTT.

This chain links TRBV15 with TRBJ1-5, with D possibly matching TRBD1 (6 bases). V gave up 0 bases and J gave up 3 bases, with 9 bases separating them. CDR1 and CDR2 from the germline V gene are LNHNV and YYDKDF (reference sequence). There are 15 residues in the CDR3. The CDR3 DNA reads as TGTGCCACCAGCAGAGATCCAGGGGCCAATCAGCCCCAGCATTTT. Residues: CATSRDPGANQPQHF.

This chain joins TRBV28 and TRBJ1-5; 7 bases map to TRBD1. This CDR3 has 18 residues. Germline assignment: CDR1 MDHEN and CDR2 SYDVKM. V lost 8 bases, J lost 0 bases, and 16 bases stayed unmatched. In DNA, the CDR3 is TGTGCCAGCGTTTTGTTCGGGACAGACAATTTTAGCAATCAGCCCCAGCATTTT. Protein sequence: CASVLFGTDNFSNQPQHF.

V and J are TRBV27 and TRBJ1-2; TRBD1 aligns across 11 bases. The CDR3 runs 12 residues. Germline CDR1 MNHEY, CDR2 SMNVEV (reference sequence). J gave up 5 bases and V 8 bases, and 1 base lay outside the gene matches. The CDR3 is CASGTGGYGYTF. The CDR3 nucleotides are TGTGCCAGCGGGACAGGGGGATATGGCTACACCTTC.

The chain recombines TRBV4-1 with TRBJ1-2, with D unresolved. The ends were cut back, 2 bases at V and 5 bases at J, with 12 bases in the middle. Germline CDR1 and CDR2: MGHRA and YSYEKL. The CDR3 has 14 amino acids. The chain's CDR3 is CASSQPFEEYGYTF. As DNA, the CDR3 is TGCGCCAGCAGCCAACCTTTCGAGGAGTATGGCTACACCTTC.

The rearrangement uses TRBV4-1 and TRBJ2-3; tentatively, D is TRBD1 (5 bases). The germline V gene encodes CDR1 MGHRA and CDR2 YSYEKL. Between the trimmed V and J ends, which lost 3 bases and 4 bases, there was a span of 14 bases. This CDR3 spans 15 amino acids. The CDR3 nucleotides read TGCGCCAGCAGCCATGAAGCAGGGAATCCAGATACGCAGTATTTT. Translated: CASSHEAGNPDTQYF.

V and J are TRBV19 and TRBJ2-7, with TRBD2 as a possible D gene (7 bases). This CDR3 has 13 residues. Germline V gene data show CDR1 as LNHDA and CDR2 as SQIVND (reference sequence). V was trimmed by 8 bases and J by 5 bases, leaving 16 bases between them. This CDR3 is CASGTGGADEQYF. The CDR3 DNA reads TGTGCCAGTGGAACGGGGGGCGCCGACGAGCAGTACTTC.

This clone was seen only a few times. The rearrangement links TRBV19 to TRBJ1-6; D gene ambiguous. Germline CDR1 LNHDA, CDR2 SQIVND (reference sequence). Trimming removed 3 bases from V and 7 bases from J, with 13 bases in between. CDR3 size: 15 residues. CDR3: CASSIAGPTNSPLHF. The CDR3 coding sequence is TGTGCCAGTAGTATTGCAGGTCCGACGAATTCACCCCTCCACTTT.

The V gene is TRBV27, the J gene TRBJ2-1, with no clear D. Germline V gene lookup returns CDR1 MNHEY and CDR2 SMNVEV (reference sequence). V dropped 0 bases and J dropped 9 bases, with 12 bases sitting between them. The CDR3 extends over 14 amino acids. CDR3 amino acids: CASSLSATVGEQFF. The CDR3 DNA reads TGTGCCAGCAGTTTATCCGCCACTGTGGGTGAGCAGTTCTTC.

The genes are TRBV10-1 and TRBJ2-5; TRBD1 might be the D (7 bases). The V and J ends lost 6 bases and 7 bases respectively, with 18 bases between them. Germline-derived CDR1 and CDR2 are WNHNN and SYGVQD (reference sequence). The CDR3 length is 14 residues. CDR3 DNA sequence: TGCGCCAGCAGCTCACAGGGGCTCGGGGGGACCCAGTACTTC. Its translation is CASSSQGLGGTQYF.

The J gene is TRBJ2-1, the V gene TRBV7-2, with 12 bases fitting TRBD2. The CDR3 has 19 residues. Trimming took 1 base from V and 0 from J; bases not matched to a gene: 7. Looked up from germline, CDR1 is SGHTA and CDR2 is FQGNSA. In DNA form, the CDR3 reads TGTGCCAGCAGCTTAGTGGGACTAGCGGGCGGGAGCTCCTACAATGAGCAGTTCTTC. Its translation is CASSLVGLAGGSSYNEQFF.